What follows describes a single TCR beta chain. Its target is not known. PCR used 60 Vbeta primers and 13 Jbeta primers. Measured with immunoSEQ multiplex PCR; TCRdb has only the in-frame clones, and not every one. The sample holds about 200,000 clones. The data derive from a study of cytomegalovirus exposure and HLA in healthy donors. Whole-study results and caveats: Specificity of a few CMV-associated chains for CMV antigens was verified in vitro.

The germline CDR1 and CDR2 sequences are GTSNPN and SVGIG (reference sequence). CDR3 size: 15 residues. V lost 2 bases to trimming and J lost 4 bases; unmatched junction nucleotides: 5. The source material was PBMCs. V gene TRBV30 combines with J gene TRBJ1-5; 10 nucleotides match TRBD1. This clonotype was sampled from a girl aged 2-9 years in good health and CMV-seropositive. CDR3 in amino acids: CAWSWTGGNNQPQHF. CDR3 sequence (DNA): TGTGCCTGGAGTTGGACAGGGGGGAATAATCAGCCCCAGCATTTT.